What follows is one TCR beta chain and its context. Its target is not known. The CDR3 spans 15 residues. Germline V gives CDR1 SGHAT, CDR2 FQNNGV. V dropped 1 base and J dropped 9 bases, with 13 bases sitting between them. The entry originates in a study of siplizumab effects on memory and regulatory T cells. Sequencing was performed with immunoSEQ multiplex PCR; in TCRdb, only in-frame clones are kept and a portion is missing. The sample lists 80,000 to 130,000 clones; 75% to 95% were seen once. Whole-study results and caveats: It was not possible to assign a naive or memory phenotype to roughly 80-96% of proliferating CD4+ or CD8+ clones.

This clonotype was sampled from a human donor in good health. Some clones in this sample may be carry-over from other donors' samples. Sequenced sample: CD4+ T cells sorted from blood. The chain links TRBV11-2 to TRBJ1-6; weak D call: TRBD1 (5 bases). For the CDR3, the DNA is TGTGCCAGCAGCTTAGGGAGGGCGGGGGGTTCACCCCTCCACTTT. Translation gives CASSLGRAGGSPLHF. Full variable domain (outside the CDR3, taken from reference TRBV11-2 and TRBJ1-6): EAGVAQSPRYKIIEKRQSVAFWCNPISGHATLYWYQQILGQGPKLLIQFQNNGVVDDSQLPKDRFSAERLKGVDSTLKIQPAKLEDSAVYLCASSLGRAGGSPLHFGNGTRLTVT.